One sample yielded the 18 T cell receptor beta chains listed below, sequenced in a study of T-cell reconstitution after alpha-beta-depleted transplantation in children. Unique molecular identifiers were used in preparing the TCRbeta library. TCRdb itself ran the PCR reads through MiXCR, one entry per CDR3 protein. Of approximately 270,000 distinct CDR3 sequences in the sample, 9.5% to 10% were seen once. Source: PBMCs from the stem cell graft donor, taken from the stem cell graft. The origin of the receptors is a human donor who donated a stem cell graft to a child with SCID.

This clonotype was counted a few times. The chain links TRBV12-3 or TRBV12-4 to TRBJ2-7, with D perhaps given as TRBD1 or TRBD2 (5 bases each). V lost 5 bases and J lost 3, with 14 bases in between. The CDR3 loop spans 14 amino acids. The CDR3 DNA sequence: TGTGCCAGCAGTACGAGGGACGGGGTCTACGAGCAGTACTTC. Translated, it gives CASSTRDGVYEQYF.

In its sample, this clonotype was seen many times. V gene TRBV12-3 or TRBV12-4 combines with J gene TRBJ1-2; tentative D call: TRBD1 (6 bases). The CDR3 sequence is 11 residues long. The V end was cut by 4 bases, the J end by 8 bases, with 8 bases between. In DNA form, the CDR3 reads TGTGCCAGCAGTTCAGGGGTCGGCTACACCTTC. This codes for CASSSGVGYTF.

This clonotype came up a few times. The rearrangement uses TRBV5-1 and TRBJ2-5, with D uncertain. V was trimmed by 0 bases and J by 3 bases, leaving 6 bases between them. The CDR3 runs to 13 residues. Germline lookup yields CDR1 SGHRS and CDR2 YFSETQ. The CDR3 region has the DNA TGCGCCAGCAGCTTGGTAGGGAAAGAGACCCAGTACTTC. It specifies CASSLVGKETQYF.

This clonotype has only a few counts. The CDR3 DNA follows: TGTGCCAGCAGCCAAGTTCGTAGCGGGGAGTCTAGCACAGATACGCAGTATTTT. Amino acid sequence: CASSQVRSGESSTDTQYF. This chain links TRBV14 with TRBJ2-3, with 8 bases identical to TRBD2. V dropped 1 base and J dropped 0; count of bases not matched to a gene: 9. The CDR3 is made up of 18 amino acids. Germline CDR1 is SGHDN and CDR2 is FVKESK.

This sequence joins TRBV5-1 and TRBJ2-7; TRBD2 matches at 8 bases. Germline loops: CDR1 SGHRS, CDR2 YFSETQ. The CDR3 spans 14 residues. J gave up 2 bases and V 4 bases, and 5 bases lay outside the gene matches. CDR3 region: CASSPSGSTYEQYF. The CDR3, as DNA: TGCGCCAGCAGCCCCAGCGGGAGCACCTACGAGCAGTACTTC.

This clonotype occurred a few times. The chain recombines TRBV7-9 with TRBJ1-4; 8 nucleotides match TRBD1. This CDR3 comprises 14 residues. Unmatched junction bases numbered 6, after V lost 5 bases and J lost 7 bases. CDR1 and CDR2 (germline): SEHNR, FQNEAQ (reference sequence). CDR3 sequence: CASSRQGHPEKLFF. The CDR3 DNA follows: TGTGCCAGCAGCCGACAGGGGCATCCTGAAAAACTGTTTTTT.

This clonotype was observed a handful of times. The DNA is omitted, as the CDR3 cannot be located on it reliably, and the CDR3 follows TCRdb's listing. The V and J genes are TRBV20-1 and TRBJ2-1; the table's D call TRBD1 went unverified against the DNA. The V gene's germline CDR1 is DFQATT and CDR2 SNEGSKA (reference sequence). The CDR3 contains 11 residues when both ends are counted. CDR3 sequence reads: CSVGQGANKFF.

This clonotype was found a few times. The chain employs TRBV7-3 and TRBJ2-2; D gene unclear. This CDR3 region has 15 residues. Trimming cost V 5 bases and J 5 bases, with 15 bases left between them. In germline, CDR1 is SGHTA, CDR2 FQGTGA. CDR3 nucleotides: TGTGCCAGCAGCCCAGCGTCGGGCCAAACCGGGGAGCTGTTTTTT. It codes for CASSPASGQTGELFF.

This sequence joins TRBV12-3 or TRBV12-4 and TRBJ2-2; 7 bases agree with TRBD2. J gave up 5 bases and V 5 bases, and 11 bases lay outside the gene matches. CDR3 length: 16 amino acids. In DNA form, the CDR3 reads TGTGCCAGCAGTCGACTAGCCACTGGTTTGACCGGGGAGCTGTTTTTT. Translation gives CASSRLATGLTGELFF.

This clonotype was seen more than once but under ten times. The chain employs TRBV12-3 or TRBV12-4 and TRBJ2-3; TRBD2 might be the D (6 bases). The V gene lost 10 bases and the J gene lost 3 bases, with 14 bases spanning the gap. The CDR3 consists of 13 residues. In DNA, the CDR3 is TGTGCCAATAGCGCCGCGGGGACAGATACGCAGTATTTT. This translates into CANSAAGTDTQYF.

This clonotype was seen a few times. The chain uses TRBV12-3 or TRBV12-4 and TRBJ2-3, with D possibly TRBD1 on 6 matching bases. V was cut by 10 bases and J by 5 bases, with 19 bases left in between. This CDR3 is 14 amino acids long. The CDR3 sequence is CATEHSGRGDTQYF. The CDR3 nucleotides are TGTGCCACCGAACATTCAGGCAGGGGAGATACGCAGTATTTT.

The CDR3 sequence is CASRAGFTSTDTQYF. DNA of the CDR3: TGTGCCAGCAGGGCCGGGTTCACAAGCACAGATACGCAGTATTTT. The gene calls are TRBV28 and TRBJ2-3; D not resolved. V shed 6 bases and J shed 0 bases, with 13 bases lying between them. This CDR3 has 15 residues. The germline CDR1 and CDR2 sequences are MDHEN and SYDVKM.

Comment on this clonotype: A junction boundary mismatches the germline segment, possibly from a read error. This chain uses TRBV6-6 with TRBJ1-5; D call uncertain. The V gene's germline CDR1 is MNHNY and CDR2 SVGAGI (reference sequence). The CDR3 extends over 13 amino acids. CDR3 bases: TGTGCCAGCAGATACTTGTCCAATCAGCCCCAGCATTTT. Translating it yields CASRYLSNQPQHF.

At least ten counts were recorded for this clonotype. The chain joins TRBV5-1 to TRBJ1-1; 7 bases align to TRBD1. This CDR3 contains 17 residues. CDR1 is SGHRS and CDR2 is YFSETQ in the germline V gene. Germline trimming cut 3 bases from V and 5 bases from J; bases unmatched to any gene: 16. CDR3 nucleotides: TGCGCCAGCAGCTCTGGCCAGGACAGGAGGTGGGGTACTGAAGCTTTCTTT. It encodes CASSSGQDRRWGTEAFF. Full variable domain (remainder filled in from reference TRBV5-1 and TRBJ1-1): KAGVTQTPRYLIKTRGQQVTLSCSPISGHRSVSWYQQTPGQGLQFLFEYFSETQRNKGNFPGRFSGRQFSNSRSEMNVSTLELGDSALYLCASSSGQDRRWGTEAFFGQGTRLTVV.

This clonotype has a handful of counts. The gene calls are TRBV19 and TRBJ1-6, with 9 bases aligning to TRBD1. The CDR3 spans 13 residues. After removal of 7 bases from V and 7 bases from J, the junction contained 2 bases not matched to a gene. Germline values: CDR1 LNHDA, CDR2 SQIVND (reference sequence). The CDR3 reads CASTTGGNSPLHF. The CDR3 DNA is TGTGCCAGTACAACAGGGGGCAATTCACCCCTCCACTTT.

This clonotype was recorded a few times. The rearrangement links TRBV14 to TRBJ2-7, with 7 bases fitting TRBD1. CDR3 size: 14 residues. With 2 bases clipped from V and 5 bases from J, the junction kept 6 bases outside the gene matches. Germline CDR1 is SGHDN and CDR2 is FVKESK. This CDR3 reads CASSQTGTANEQYF. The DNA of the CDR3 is TGTGCCAGCAGCCAAACGGGGACAGCCAACGAGCAGTACTTC.

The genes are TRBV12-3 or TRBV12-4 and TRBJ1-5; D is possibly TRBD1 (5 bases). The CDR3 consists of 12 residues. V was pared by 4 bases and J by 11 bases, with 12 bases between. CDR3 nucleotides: TGTGCCAGCAGTTCCGAAGTAGGGGCCCAGCATTTT. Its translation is CASSSEVGAQHF.

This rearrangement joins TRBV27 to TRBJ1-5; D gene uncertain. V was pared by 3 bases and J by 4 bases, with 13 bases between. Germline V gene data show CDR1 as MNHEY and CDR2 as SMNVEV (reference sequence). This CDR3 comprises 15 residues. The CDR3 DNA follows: TGTGCCAGCAGTTTCTCAAGAGAGAGTAATCAGCCCCAGCATTTT. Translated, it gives CASSFSRESNQPQHF.